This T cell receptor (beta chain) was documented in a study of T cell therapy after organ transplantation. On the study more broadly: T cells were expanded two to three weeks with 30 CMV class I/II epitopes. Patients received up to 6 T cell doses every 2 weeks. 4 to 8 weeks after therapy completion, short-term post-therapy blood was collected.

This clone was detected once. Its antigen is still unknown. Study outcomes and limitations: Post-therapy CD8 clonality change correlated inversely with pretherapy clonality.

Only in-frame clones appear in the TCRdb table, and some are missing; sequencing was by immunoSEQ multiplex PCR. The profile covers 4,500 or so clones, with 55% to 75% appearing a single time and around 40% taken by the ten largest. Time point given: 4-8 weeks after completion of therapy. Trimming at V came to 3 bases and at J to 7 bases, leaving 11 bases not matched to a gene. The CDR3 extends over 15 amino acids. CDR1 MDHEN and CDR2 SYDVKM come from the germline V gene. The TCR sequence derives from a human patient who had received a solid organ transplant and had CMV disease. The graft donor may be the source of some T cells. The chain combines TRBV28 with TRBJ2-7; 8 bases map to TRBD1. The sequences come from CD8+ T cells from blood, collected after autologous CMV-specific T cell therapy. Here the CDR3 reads CASSLRTGFLKEQYF. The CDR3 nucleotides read TGTGCCAGCAGTTTGCGGACAGGGTTCCTTAAAGAGCAGTACTTC.